This T cell receptor (beta chain) appears in the sequencing data of a study of post-analysis software for immune sequencing data. Overall study findings and caveats: There were a few TRBV segments more frequent in patients than controls, and TRBV5-6, TRBV5-1 and TRBV20-1 were among them. Batch-matched samples strongly co-clustered by F measure. Controls' normalized Chao1 diversity significantly exceeded that of multiple sclerosis patients.

Only a few counts were recorded for this clonotype. Its target is not known. Germline V CDR1 and CDR2: SNHLY, FYNNEI. Deletions cut 6 bases from V and 10 bases from J, with 18 bases between. This CDR3 is 13 amino acids long. Carried by the TCR beta cDNA libraries were unique molecular identifiers. The source material, about 0.95 to 10 million T cells, gave rise to about 460,000 cDNA molecules. TCRdb redid the calling of the PCR reads with MiXCR, one entry per CDR3 protein. The profile shows 350,000 to 450,000 distinct CDR3 sequences, 35% to 45% of them singletons. The specimen sequenced was blood. The rearrangement joins TRBV2 to TRBJ1-2, with D hard to call. The source of this sequence is a girl aged 2 to 10 with multiple sclerosis. CDR3 DNA sequence: TGTGCCAGCAGCGGGGTCATCTTAAAACTCTACACCTTC. It specifies CASSGVILKLYTF.